The 31 T cell receptor beta chains below all came from one sample that was sequenced in a study of blood T cell repertoires in COVID-19. Produced via immunoSEQ multiplex PCR; TCRdb's table is partial and in-frame only. This table has more than 85,000 clones, over 65% appearing once. The sequencing sample was made of peripheral blood. These receptors all stem from an elderly woman with acute or convalescent COVID-19.

This clone was detected only a few times. The genes are TRBV28 and TRBJ2-2; 7 bases align to TRBD2. Germline V gene lookup returns CDR1 MDHEN and CDR2 SYDVKM. The CDR3 spans 17 residues. V lost 3 bases and J lost 3; bases outside the gene matches: 10. This CDR3 reads CASSLPVRAGDTGELFF. The DNA for the CDR3 is TGTGCCAGCAGTTTGCCAGTTCGGGCGGGAGACACCGGGGAGCTGTTTTTT.

In this sample, this clone turned up once. V usage is TRBV24-1 and J usage is TRBJ1-6, with 8 nucleotides matching TRBD1. The junction had 5 bases not matched to a gene; V was cut back by 7 bases and J by 7 bases. Germline CDR1 reads KGHDR; CDR2 reads SFDVKD. The CDR3 consists of 14 residues. CDR3 loop: CATRGQAENSPLHF. CDR3 nucleotide sequence: TGTGCCACCAGGGGACAGGCCGAAAATTCACCCCTCCACTTT.

This clone showed up just a few times. This rearrangement joins TRBV11-1 to TRBJ2-1; TRBD2 matches at 8 bases. CDR1 SGHAT and CDR2 FQDESV come from the germline V gene (reference sequence). The trim removed 1 base at V and 6 bases at J, leaving 8 bases unmatched. This CDR3 is built from 16 residues. CDR3: CASSLVGTRGGNEQFF. The DNA for the CDR3 is TGTGCCAGCAGCTTAGTGGGGACTAGAGGCGGCAATGAGCAGTTCTTC.

V usage is TRBV5-1 and J usage is TRBJ1-1; 8 bases align to TRBD1. The germline V gene encodes CDR1 SGHRS and CDR2 YFSETQ. This CDR3 has 15 amino acids. The J segment lost 2 bases and the V segment lost 4 bases, leaving 7 bases of the junction unmatched. The CDR3 sequence is CASSLGQGYNTEAFF. The DNA of the CDR3 is TGCGCCAGCAGCCTTGGACAGGGTTACAACACTGAAGCTTTCTTT.

The chain combines TRBV10-1 with TRBJ2-7; tentatively, D is TRBD2 (6 bases). Germline values: CDR1 WNHNN, CDR2 SYGVQD (reference sequence). This CDR3 has 13 residues. The V end lost 4 bases, the J end lost 0 bases, and 7 bases lay between the germline ends. For the CDR3, the DNA is TGCGCCAGCAGTGGCGGGACCTCCTACGAGCAGTACTTC. Amino acid sequence: CASSGGTSYEQYF.

The chain links TRBV27 to TRBJ1-6; TRBD1 agrees at 8 bases. Germline V gene data show CDR1 as MNHEY and CDR2 as SMNVEV (reference sequence). Trimming took 6 bases from V and 7 from J; bases not matched to a gene: 5. The CDR3 totals 14 residues. The CDR3 bases are TGTGCCAGCAGGCCGGGACAGGTGAATTCACCCCTCCACTTT. Amino acid sequence: CASRPGQVNSPLHF.

This clone was counted between two and nine times. This rearrangement joins TRBV19 to TRBJ2-1, with 8 nucleotides matching TRBD2. Germline V gene lookup returns CDR1 LNHDA and CDR2 SQIVND (reference sequence). V trimming: 2 bases; J trimming: 5 bases; junction bases outside the gene matches: 17. The CDR3 is 19 amino acids. CDR3 nucleotides: TGTGCCAGTAGTATAATCATCCCGGGACTAGTTGGGGTCAACAATGAGCAGTTCTTC. As protein: CASSIIIPGLVGVNNEQFF.

With regard to this clone: This specimen includes other DNA sequences encoding the same CDR3. This sequence joins TRBV3-1 (or the pseudogene TRBV3-2) and TRBJ1-5; tentative D call: TRBD1 (5 bases). This CDR3 region has 14 residues. Germline V gene sequence: CDR1 LGHDT, CDR2 YNNKEL (reference sequence). V lost 6 bases, J lost 0 bases, and 9 bases lay in between. The CDR3 DNA is TGTGCCAGCAGTCGCGGGGCTAGCAATCAGCCCCAGCATTTT. This sequence encodes CASSRGASNQPQHF.

This sequence joins TRBV3-1 (or the pseudogene TRBV3-2) and TRBJ2-7, with 12 bases lining up with TRBD2. J was trimmed by 0 bases and V by 1 base; bases with no gene match: 7. Germline CDR1 and CDR2: LGHDT and YNNKEL (reference sequence). The CDR3 has 18 residues. The CDR3 DNA reads TGTGCCAGCAGCCAAGGGCTAGCGGGAGGGATACGCTCCTACGAGCAGTACTTC. Translated, it gives CASSQGLAGGIRSYEQYF.

The rearrangement links TRBV29-1 to TRBJ1-1; tentatively, D is TRBD1 (5 bases). The CDR3 contains 13 residues. Germline V gene data show CDR1 as SQVTM and CDR2 as ANQGSEA. V was clipped by 5 bases and J by 4 bases, with 14 bases between them. The CDR3: CSVSDGGGTEAFF. The CDR3 DNA is TGCAGCGTTTCCGACGGGGGTGGCACTGAAGCTTTCTTT. The complete variable domain, with remaining parts taken from reference TRBV29-1 and TRBJ1-1, reads SAVISQKPSRDICQRGTSLTIQCQVDSQVTMMFWYRQQPGQSLTLIATANQGSEATYESGFVIDKFPISRPNLTFSTLTVSNMSPEDSSIYLCSVSDGGGTEAFFGQGTRLTVV.

The chain carries TRBV5-1 and TRBJ1-2; tentatively, D is TRBD1 (5 bases). V dropped 0 bases and J dropped 4 bases, with 10 bases sitting between them. The CDR3 is 14 residues long. The V gene's germline CDR1 is SGHRS and CDR2 YFSETQ. CDR3 protein: CASSLETAPYGYTF. DNA of the CDR3: TGCGCCAGCAGCTTGGAGACAGCTCCCTATGGCTACACCTTC.

This chain uses TRBV5-5 with TRBJ2-2, with 9 bases identical to TRBD2. CDR1 SGHKS and CDR2 YYEKEE come from the germline V gene (reference sequence). The CDR3 is made up of 18 amino acids. The V gene end was trimmed by 1 base and the J gene end by 2 bases; junction bases not matched to a gene: 9. CDR3 in amino acids: CASSLWRGGSANTGELFF. CDR3 DNA sequence: TGTGCCAGCAGCTTGTGGCGGGGGGGAAGCGCAAACACCGGGGAGCTGTTTTTT.

This chain links TRBV3-1 (or the pseudogene TRBV3-2) with TRBJ2-5, with D maybe TRBD1 (5 bases). The V end lost 0 bases, the J end lost 2 bases, and 10 bases lay between the germline ends. The length of the CDR3 is 15 residues. The V gene's germline CDR1 is LGHDT and CDR2 YNNKEL (reference sequence). CDR3 loop: CASSQEVTDQETQYF. The CDR3, as DNA: TGTGCCAGCAGCCAAGAGGTGACAGATCAAGAGACCCAGTACTTC.

The V and J genes are TRBV18 and TRBJ1-4, with D unresolved. Trimming took 1 base from V and 5 from J, leaving 8 bases between them. The CDR3 runs 14 residues. From germline, CDR1 is KGHSH and CDR2 LQKENI. The CDR3 DNA reads as TGTGCCAGCTCACCACAAACGGGAAATGAAAAACTGTTTTTT. This codes for CASSPQTGNEKLFF.

The chain has TRBV10-3 and TRBJ2-5, with TRBD2 matching 12 bases. J was trimmed by 3 bases and V by 2 bases; bases with no gene match: 4. Looked up from germline, CDR1 is ENHRY and CDR2 is SYGVKD. The CDR3 covers 16 residues. The CDR3 protein is CAISEASGGAKETQYF. DNA for the CDR3: TGTGCCATCAGTGAGGCTAGCGGGGGGGCGAAAGAGACCCAGTACTTC.

The V and J genes are TRBV28 and TRBJ2-5; D is ambiguous. The CDR3 contains 13 residues. Trimming removed 6 bases at V and 2 bases at J, with 10 bases between. Germline lookup yields CDR1 MDHEN and CDR2 SYDVKM. CDR3 nucleotide sequence: TGTGCCAGCAGCGGCGGCAGACAAGAGACCCAGTACTTC. Translation: CASSGGRQETQYF.

The chain recombines TRBV28 with TRBJ2-7; D is perhaps TRBD2 (5 bases). Trimming shortened V by 3 bases and J by 4 bases, and 16 bases separated the two germline ends. The CDR3 is made up of 15 amino acids. Germline values: CDR1 MDHEN, CDR2 SYDVKM. CDR3 bases: TGTGCCAGCAGTTTGGCCGGGATAGTTGGTTACGAGCAGTACTTC. Residues: CASSLAGIVGYEQYF.

The chain employs TRBV5-1 and TRBJ1-2; 8 bases map to TRBD1. Germline V gives CDR1 SGHRS, CDR2 YFSETQ. With V trimmed by 4 bases and J by 7 bases, 12 bases remained unmatched. This CDR3 region has 15 residues. The CDR3 spells CASSPGQGLVAGYTF. DNA for the CDR3: TGCGCCAGCAGCCCCGGACAGGGCCTGGTAGCTGGCTACACCTTC. The full variable domain, with the rest looked up from reference TRBV5-1 and TRBJ1-2, is KAGVTQTPRYLIKTRGQQVTLSCSPISGHRSVSWYQQTPGQGLQFLFEYFSETQRNKGNFPGRFSGRQFSNSRSEMNVSTLELGDSALYLCASSPGQGLVAGYTFGSGTRLTVV.

The chain joins TRBV21-1 to TRBJ1-1. TRBV21-1 is tagged as a pseudogene. This CDR3 spans 11 amino acids. The CDR3 bases are TGTGCCAGCAGCAGAGAGAGGGCAGCTTTCTTT. Translation gives CASSRERAAFF.

The gene calls are TRBV19 and TRBJ2-2; 9 positions match TRBD1. CDR3 length: 16 residues. With V trimmed by 5 bases and J by 6 bases, 10 bases remained unmatched. CDR1 is LNHDA, CDR2 SQIVND, per germline (reference sequence). The CDR3, as DNA: TGTGCCAGTAGTCCTCCGGGACAGGGATACCCCGGGGAGCTGTTTTTT. Protein: CASSPPGQGYPGELFF. The entire variable domain, with the rest obtained from reference TRBV19 and TRBJ2-2, is as follows: DGGITQSPKYLFRKEGQNVTLSCEQNLNHDAMYWYRQDPGQGLRLIYYSQIVNDFQKGDIAEGYSVSREKKESFPLTVTSAQKNPTAFYLCASSPPGQGYPGELFFGEGSRLTVL.

The chain is built from TRBV6-5 and TRBJ2-7, with D perhaps TRBD2 (5 bases). The CDR3 loop spans 15 amino acids. V was pared by 3 bases and J by 1 base, with 13 bases between. Germline-derived CDR1 and CDR2 are MNHEY and SVGAGI. The CDR3 region has the DNA TGTGCCAGCAGTTATACTAGAACTATTTCCTACGAGCAGTACTTC. Its protein product is CASSYTRTISYEQYF.

The chain combines TRBV7-2 with TRBJ2-1; 9 nucleotides agree with TRBD2. The CDR3 consists of 16 residues. The germline gives CDR1 SGHTA, CDR2 FQGNSA. With 0 bases clipped from V and 0 bases from J, the junction kept 0 bases outside the gene matches. The CDR3 spells CASSLATSGSYNEQFF. The CDR3 DNA reads TGTGCCAGCAGCTTAGCGACTAGCGGCTCCTACAATGAGCAGTTCTTC.

The rearrangement links TRBV30 to TRBJ1-1; D unclear. The length of the CDR3 is 12 residues. CDR1 and CDR2 (germline): GTSNPN, SVGIG (reference sequence). V was shortened by 0 bases and J by 5 bases, with 7 bases between the two germline ends. CDR3 DNA sequence: TGTGCCTGGAGTGTACGGGGAACTGAAGCTTTCTTT. Translation gives CAWSVRGTEAFF.

This clone was recorded many times. The chain combines TRBV19 with TRBJ1-2; 7 bases agree with TRBD1. The CDR3 has 12 amino acids. With V trimmed by 4 bases and J by 8 bases, 4 bases remained unmatched. The germline gives CDR1 LNHDA, CDR2 SQIVND (reference sequence). The CDR3 DNA is TGTGCCAGTAGTAGACAGGGCCTAGGCTACACCTTC. This codes for CASSRQGLGYTF.

The genes are TRBV2 and TRBJ2-7; 12 positions agree with TRBD2. J lost 5 bases, V lost 7 bases, and 9 bases had no gene match. The germline V gene has CDR1 SNHLY and CDR2 FYNNEI. The CDR3 spans 15 residues. The CDR3 DNA reads as TGTGCCAGCACCGAGACTAGCGGGAGTTCCAACGAGCAGTACTTC. Translated, it gives CASTETSGSSNEQYF.

The rearrangement joins TRBV2 to TRBJ1-5; no firm D call. The CDR3 sequence is 16 residues long. Per germline, CDR1 SNHLY and CDR2 FYNNEI. The V and J ends lost 3 bases and 0 bases respectively, with 12 bases between them. The CDR3 protein is CASSDPGWYSNQPQHF. The DNA for the CDR3 is TGTGCCAGCAGTGATCCGGGGTGGTATAGCAATCAGCCCCAGCATTTT. Full variable domain (remainder filled in from reference TRBV2 and TRBJ1-5): EPEVTQTPSHQVTQMGQEVILRCVPISNHLYFYWYRQILGQKVEFLVSFYNNEISEKSEIFDDQFSVERPDGSNFTLKIRSTKLEDSAMYFCASSDPGWYSNQPQHFGDGTRLSIL.

The V and J genes are TRBV18 and TRBJ2-1, with 10 bases that match TRBD2. The trim removed 6 bases at V and 12 bases at J, leaving 11 bases unmatched. The CDR3 is 14 residues long. The germline gives CDR1 KGHSH, CDR2 LQKENI. The CDR3 DNA sequence: TGTGCCAGCTCCCCCCCTAGCGGGAGTGGGGGGCAGTTCTTC. Amino acids: CASSPPSGSGGQFF.

This clone was detected only once. The CDR3 is CASSLGLAGQETQYF. CDR3 nucleotide sequence: TGTGCCAGCAGCTTGGGACTAGCGGGGCAAGAGACCCAGTACTTC. The chain recombines TRBV7-2 with TRBJ2-5; 13 nucleotides line up with TRBD2. CDR1 is SGHTA, CDR2 FQGNSA, per germline. The CDR3 contains 15 residues. V lost 3 bases and J lost 2; bases outside the gene matches: 0.

V and J are TRBV19 and TRBJ1-6, with TRBD1 as a possible D gene (5 bases). Germline V gives CDR1 LNHDA, CDR2 SQIVND (reference sequence). The CDR3 is 15 residues long. Trimming pared 5 bases from V and 7 bases from J, leaving 15 bases between. The CDR3 protein is CASSLQTVLNSPLHF. The CDR3 DNA reads as TGTGCCAGTAGTCTCCAGACAGTTTTAAATTCACCCCTCCACTTT.

The chain couples TRBV10-2 to TRBJ2-6; TRBD1 might be the D (6 bases). CDR3 length equals 17 residues. The germline V gene has CDR1 WSHSY and CDR2 SAAADI. V lost 4 bases, J lost 0 bases, and 13 bases lay in between. The CDR3 spells CASSVGQKASGANVLTF. For the CDR3, the DNA is TGCGCCAGCAGTGTCGGACAGAAAGCCTCTGGGGCCAACGTCCTGACTTTC.

The rearrangement links TRBV4-3 to TRBJ1-2; 9 nucleotides agree with TRBD1. The CDR3 is 15 residues long. J was trimmed by 8 bases and V by 0 bases; bases with no gene match: 7. Germline V CDR1 and CDR2: LGHNA, YSLEER. DNA for the CDR3: TGCGCCAGCAGCCAAGATGGGACAGGGCGGTTAGGCTACACCTTC. This encodes CASSQDGTGRLGYTF.